These 27 T cell receptor beta chains originate from one sample sequenced in a study of T cells in women clearing cervical HPV infection. This table comes from immunoSEQ multiplex PCR, and its TCRdb copy is limited to in-frame clones, with some not included. There are over 25,000 clones in the sample, with roughly 7.7% held by the top ten. Sequenced: blood buffy coat. These receptors were taken from a woman aged 18 to 69 with a cervical HPV16 infection that either progressed to CIN3+ or cleared (not recorded which).

In the case of this clone: With the read ending 3 residues before the CDR3 end, the germline J gene is used to fill in that end. This rearrangement joins TRBV12-3 or TRBV12-4 to TRBJ2-7; D remains ambiguous. With 5 bases removed from V and 4 bases from J, the gap between germline ends came to 6 bases. The CDR3 is 11 residues long. The CDR3 sequence: CASSPNYEQYF. The DNA read from the CDR3 is TGTGCCAGCAGTCCCAATTACGAG.

CDR3 DNA, as far as it was read: TGTGCCAGCAGTTTGGGGCTAGGGTCCTACAATGAG. It is translated as CASSLGLGSYNE. The CDR3, in full, reads CASSLGLGSYNEQFF. The chain recombines TRBV12-3 or TRBV12-4 with TRBJ2-1; perhaps TRBD1 as D (5 bases). The CDR3 end falls 3 residues outside the read, so it is completed with the germline J gene. The CDR3 has 15 amino acids. Trimming took 3 bases from V and 1 from J, leaving 10 bases between them.

The CDR3 region is CASSRWGGGQETQYF. The CDR3 bases that were read are TGTGCCAGCAGCCGGTGGGGGGGAGGGCAAGAGACC. The chain is built from TRBV11-1 and TRBJ2-5; 7 bases match TRBD2. The read stops 3 residues short of the end of the CDR3; the missing end is completed from the germline J gene. Germline values: CDR1 SGHAT, CDR2 FQDESV (reference sequence). J lost 2 bases, V lost 5 bases, and 8 bases had no gene match. The CDR3 contains 15 residues.

A word on this clone: Coverage ceases 3 residues before the CDR3 finishes, and the germline J gene fills in the end. This sequence joins TRBV6-2 or TRBV6-3 and TRBJ1-2; weak D call: TRBD1 (5 bases). The CDR3 totals 14 residues. The V gene's germline CDR1 is MNHEY and CDR2 SVGEGT. The DNA read from the CDR3 is TGTGCCAGCAGACCTGGCGGGACTGGGAATGAC. Translated, it gives CASRPGGTGND. The complete CDR3 protein is CASRPGGTGNDYTF.

On this clone: The read ends 3 residues before the CDR3 terminus; that terminus is restored from the germline J gene. This chain links TRBV5-1 with TRBJ1-2, with 8 bases matching TRBD1. V lost 4 bases to trimming and J lost 7 bases; unmatched junction nucleotides: 12. The CDR3 loop spans 15 amino acids. Germline V CDR1 and CDR2: SGHRS, YFSETQ. The covered CDR3 bases are TGCGCCAGCAGCGAAATACAGGGGGTATCAAGTGGC. Its translation is CASSEIQGVSSG. The whole CDR3 protein is CASSEIQGVSSGYTF.

As concerns this clone: With the read ending 3 residues before the CDR3 end, the germline J gene is used to fill in that end. The rearrangement joins TRBV6-1 to TRBJ1-2; the D is unclear. Trimming left V 3 bases short and J 4 bases short, with 6 bases between. This CDR3 has 12 amino acids. Germline CDR1 MNHNS, CDR2 SASEGT. The CDR3: CASSDQSYGYTF. The CDR3 DNA, read in part, is TGTGCCAGCAGTGACCAATCCTATGGC.

In the case of this clone: The read terminates 3 residues ahead of where the CDR3 ends, so the germline J gene completes it. V is TRBV10-3 and J is TRBJ1-6, with unresolved D. The CDR3 is made up of 13 amino acids. Germline V gene lookup returns CDR1 ENHRY and CDR2 SYGVKD. Trimming shortened V by 4 bases and J by 6 bases, and 7 bases separated the two germline ends. The CDR3 bases that were read are TGTGCCATCAGTGGACAACCTAATTCACCC. This encodes CAISGQPNSP. The complete CDR3 sequence is CAISGQPNSPLHF.

Concerning this clone itself: Sequencing ends 3 residues short of the CDR3 end; the germline J gene provides the rest. V gene TRBV12-3 or TRBV12-4 combines with J gene TRBJ2-4; 8 bases fit TRBD1. The CDR3 contains 14 residues. V shed 9 bases and J 6 bases; nucleotides not matched to a gene: 10. The CDR3 bases that were read are TGTGCCAGTCTCCTGGGGACAGGAGGAAACATT. Translating it yields CASLLGTGGNI. The whole CDR3 reads CASLLGTGGNIQYF.

As regards this clone: Read sequence stops 3 residues before the CDR3 end, and the germline J gene provides the missing end. This chain links TRBV11-2 with TRBJ2-7; D unresolved. CDR3 length: 13 amino acids. Germline lookup yields CDR1 SGHAT and CDR2 FQNNGV. The V gene lost 4 bases and the J gene lost 2 bases, with 9 bases spanning the gap. The CDR3 DNA, read in part, is TGTGCCAGCAGCTCCATCCGGGCCTACGAG. Protein sequence: CASSSIRAYE. The full-length CDR3 reads as CASSSIRAYEQYF.

As regards this clone: Sequencing ends 3 residues short of the CDR3 end; the germline J gene provides the rest. The chain employs TRBV6-1 and TRBJ1-4; D remains unclear. Germline CDR1 and CDR2: MNHNS and SASEGT. The CDR3 runs to 15 residues. V shed 1 base and J shed 8 bases, with 14 bases lying between them. CDR3 sequence: CASSEVFTYPEKLFF. The CDR3 DNA, read in part, is TGTGCCAGCAGTGAAGTGTTCACCTACCCGGAAAAA.

Worth noting for this clone: The read gets to within 3 residues of the CDR3 end, and the germline J gene fills in the rest. The chain employs TRBV5-1 and TRBJ2-1; the match to TRBD1 covers 7 bases. The CDR3 is 14 residues long. Looked up from germline, CDR1 is SGHRS and CDR2 is YFSETQ. V shed 3 bases and J 2 bases; nucleotides not matched to a gene: 2. Here the CDR3 reads CASSWGTAYNEQFF. CDR3 DNA (partial): TGCGCCAGCAGCTGGGGGACAGCCTACAATGAG.

Comments on this clone: The read comes to an end 3 residues before the CDR3 does, leaving the germline J gene to fill in the end. The chain has TRBV5-1 and TRBJ2-7; 11 nucleotides agree with TRBD1. The CDR3 runs to 14 residues. Germline V gene lookup returns CDR1 SGHRS and CDR2 YFSETQ. Unmatched junction bases numbered 3, after V lost 4 bases and J lost 3 bases. This CDR3 is CASSPGTGGYEQYF. The part of the CDR3 DNA that was read is TGCGCCAGCAGCCCCGGGACAGGGGGCTACGAG.

About this clone: The CDR3 goes on 3 residues after the read ends, and that part is filled in from the germline J gene. This chain connects TRBV7-7 to TRBJ1-2, with D uncertain. The CDR3 runs 16 residues. Germline assignment: CDR1 SSHAT and CDR2 FNYEAQ (reference sequence). Incomplete CDR3 DNA: TGTGCCAGCAGCTTAAAGTTTACTAGCGGGCGCCAGGAC. This gives the protein CASSLKFTSGRQD. The CDR3 reads in full as CASSLKFTSGRQDYTF.

As to this clone: The CDR3 end lies 3 residues beyond the end of the read and is filled in from the germline J gene. The chain carries TRBV7-3 and TRBJ1-1, with TRBD1 matching over 11 bases. CDR3 length equals 15 residues. CDR1 and CDR2 from the germline V gene are SGHTA and FQGTGA. V lost 1 base and J lost 3; bases outside the gene matches: 1. Incomplete CDR3 DNA: TGTGCCAGCAGCTTAAGGGGACAGGGGGACACTGAA. Translating it yields CASSLRGQGDTE. In full, the CDR3 is CASSLRGQGDTEAFF.

As for this clone: The observed sequence ends 3 residues before the CDR3 terminus, with the missing tail filled in from the germline J gene. The chain recombines TRBV30 with TRBJ2-2, with TRBD2 matching 11 bases. Germline values: CDR1 GTSNPN, CDR2 SVGIG (reference sequence). Losses at the gene ends were 4 bases for V and 5 bases for J; bases not matched to a gene: 6. The length of the CDR3 is 15 residues. CDR3 DNA, as far as it was read: TGTGCCTGGAAGCGGGGGACTAGCGGAACCGGGGAG. Translating it yields CAWKRGTSGTGE. The whole CDR3 is CAWKRGTSGTGELFF.

Points on this clone: The missing CDR3 end, 3 residues past where the read stops, is filled in from the germline J gene. This rearrangement joins TRBV7-6 to TRBJ1-4; possible D gene TRBD1, 5 bases. The V end was cut by 0 bases, the J end by 8 bases, with 16 bases between. CDR3 size: 16 residues. Germline CDR1 and CDR2: SGHVS and FNYEAQ. The DNA read from the CDR3 is TGTGCCAGCAGCTTAGCCTCCCTCGGTAGGGGCGAAAAA. It is translated as CASSLASLGRGEK. The complete CDR3 protein is CASSLASLGRGEKLFF.

Concerning this clone itself: The CDR3 end falls 3 residues outside the read, so it is completed with the germline J gene. The same CDR3 arises from other DNA sequences in this sample as well. This rearrangement joins TRBV18 to TRBJ1-2; D gene ambiguous. This CDR3 contains 14 residues. In germline, CDR1 is KGHSH, CDR2 LQKENI. CDR3 residues: CASSPSGSKDDYTF. The part of the CDR3 DNA that was read is TGTGCCAGCTCCCCTAGCGGGAGTAAGGATGAC.

About this clone: The read terminates 3 residues ahead of where the CDR3 ends, so the germline J gene completes it. This chain connects TRBV10-3 to TRBJ2-7; 11 bases fit TRBD2. V trimming: 7 bases; J trimming: 2 bases; junction bases outside the gene matches: 7. The germline V gene encodes CDR1 ENHRY and CDR2 SYGVKD. This CDR3 has 15 residues. The CDR3 sequence: CAITPELAGAYEQYF. CDR3 bases read: TGTGCCATCACTCCGGAACTAGCGGGAGCCTACGAG.

Partial CDR3 DNA: TGCGCCAGCAGCTTGGCGAGTGATAGGGTCAAAAACATT. It codes for CASSLASDRVKNI. The entire CDR3 sequence reads CASSLASDRVKNIQYF. The chain links TRBV5-1 to TRBJ2-4; D not certain. The read ends 3 residues before the CDR3 terminus; that terminus is restored from the germline J gene. This CDR3 is built from 16 residues. V lost 0 bases, J lost 3 bases, and 13 bases lay in between. Germline V lookup: CDR1 SGHRS, CDR2 YFSETQ.

With respect to this clone: The observed sequence ends 3 residues before the CDR3 terminus, with the missing tail filled in from the germline J gene. The J gene is TRBJ2-5, the V gene TRBV2; a possible D gene is TRBD1 (5 bases). CDR3 size: 15 residues. Germline V CDR1 and CDR2: SNHLY, FYNNEI. V lost 1 base and J 5 bases, leaving 14 bases between the germline ends. CDR3 region: CASSEDRGRLETQYF. The sequenced part of the CDR3 DNA is TGTGCCAGCAGTGAAGATAGGGGCCGTTTGGAGACC.

In regard to this clone: The CDR3 goes on 3 residues after the read ends, and that part is filled in from the germline J gene. This chain links TRBV7-2 with TRBJ2-3, with 7 nucleotides matching TRBD2. The germline V gene encodes CDR1 SGHTA and CDR2 FQGNSA. CDR3 length equals 14 residues. This CDR3 reads CASSHPGGGETQYF. The part of the CDR3 DNA that was read is TGTGCCAGCAGCCACCCGGGGGGAGGGGAGACG.

Turning to this clone: Sequencing ends 3 residues short of the CDR3 end; the germline J gene provides the rest. The chain uses TRBV19 and TRBJ1-1; no firm D call. Germline CDR1 reads LNHDA; CDR2 reads SQIVND (reference sequence). This CDR3 has 12 amino acids. The germline V and J ends were trimmed by 7 bases and 1 base, with 7 bases remaining between them. CDR3 DNA (partial): TGTGCCAGTACAACCGGGAACACTGAA. Residues: CASTTGNTE. The CDR3 in its entirety is CASTTGNTEAFF.

This CDR3 is CASGRLAGKETQYF. Incomplete CDR3 DNA: TGTGCCAGCGGGAGACTAGCGGGGAAAGAGACC. The chain is built from TRBV28 and TRBJ2-5; 11 bases line up with TRBD2. The read ends 3 residues shy of where the CDR3 ends; the end is completed using the germline J gene. Trimming at V came to 8 bases and at J to 3 bases, leaving 5 bases not matched to a gene. This CDR3 contains 14 residues. Germline loops: CDR1 MDHEN, CDR2 SYDVKM.

Worth noting for this clone: Coverage ceases 3 residues before the CDR3 finishes, and the germline J gene fills in the end. The V call is TRBV11-2, the J call TRBJ2-3, with D maybe TRBD2 (6 bases). In germline, CDR1 is SGHAT, CDR2 FQNNGV. The CDR3 totals 14 residues. V lost 4 bases, J lost 3 bases, and 11 bases lay in between. The CDR3 bases that were read are TGTGCCAGCAGCTCAGCTGCGGGGACAGATACG. Residues: CASSSAAGTDT. The CDR3 in full is CASSSAAGTDTQYF.

With respect to this clone: The read halts 3 residues ahead of the CDR3 end, with the missing end drawn from the germline J gene. The chain employs TRBV27 and TRBJ1-6, with D hard to call. CDR1 and CDR2 (germline): MNHEY, SMNVEV (reference sequence). V was clipped by 0 bases and J by 1 base, with 7 bases between them. The CDR3 is made up of 16 amino acids. The covered CDR3 bases are TGTGCCAGCAGTTTATCAGAGGGTTCCTATAATTCACCC. Protein sequence: CASSLSEGSYNSP. The full CDR3 sequence reads CASSLSEGSYNSPLHF.

With respect to this clone: The DNA ends 3 residues before the CDR3 does, and the rest of the CDR3 is filled in from the germline J gene. The J gene is TRBJ2-3, the V gene TRBV19, with 9 bases aligning to TRBD1. In germline, CDR1 is LNHDA, CDR2 SQIVND (reference sequence). The CDR3 has 14 residues. The CDR3 loop is CASSKQGAQETQYF. CDR3 DNA (partial): TGTGCCAGTAGCAAACAGGGGGCCCAAGAGACG.

Points on this clone: The read finishes 3 residues shy of the CDR3 end, and the germline J gene is used to complete it. This chain uses TRBV28 with TRBJ2-7; D is possibly TRBD1 (6 bases). Per the germline V gene, CDR1 is MDHEN and CDR2 is SYDVKM. The V gene lost 4 bases and the J gene lost 4 bases, with 14 bases spanning the gap. The CDR3 runs 14 residues. The sequenced CDR3 bases are TGTGCCAGCAGTTCAGGAGGAAGGGGGTACGAG. Translated: CASSSGGRGYE. The entire CDR3 protein reads CASSSGGRGYEQYF.